Sequencing of this TCR beta chain was carried out in a study of glioma-infiltrating T cells. Study context: Low-grade gliomas were grade II; glioblastomas were grade IV at initial diagnosis. Glioma patients had dexamethasone for six or fewer days before surgery. The study's findings and limits: A blood CDR3 motif signature was depleted in highly divergent patients. Non-neoplastic patients had below-expected tissue-blood divergence, while all gliomas exceeded expectation.

The CDR3 has 15 amino acids. Per the germline V gene, CDR1 is SGHNT and CDR2 is YYREEE (reference sequence). Trimming removed 3 bases from V and 4 bases from J, with 16 bases in between. Amplification of TCR alpha and beta CDR3 regions from RNA used iRepertoire nested multiplex PCR. TCRdb reprocessed the multiplex PCR reads with MiXCR, giving one entry per CDR3 protein. The data hold approximately 400,000 distinct CDR3 sequences, with less than 50% observed a single time. As regards this clonotype: The antigen remains unidentified.

Sequenced material: glioma tissue, nonneoplastic brain tissue, or PBMCs (not recorded which). The clonotype was recovered from a human donor with low-grade glioma or glioblastoma, undergoing nonglioma brain surgery, or in good health (not recorded which). The chain carries TRBV5-4 and TRBJ1-2; a possible D gene is TRBD1 (6 bases). CDR3 coding DNA: TGTGCCAGCAGCTCCTCAGGGGCATCGGGCTATGGCTACACCTTC. Its translation is CASSSSGASGYGYTF.